This T cell receptor beta chain comes out of a study of PD-1 blockade in mismatch repair-deficient tumors. The CDR3 is made up of 15 amino acids. V was trimmed by 5 bases and J by 0 bases, leaving 10 bases between them. Per germline, CDR1 MRHNA and CDR2 SNTAGT. Some clones are missing from TCRdb's copy, which holds only in-frame ones; the method was immunoSEQ multiplex PCR. The sample carries around 25,000 clones, about 81% recorded once. Notes on this clone: What it recognizes is unknown.

General study findings and limits: Tumor-resident clones, often absent from pretreatment blood, expanded after pembrolizumab and then contracted.

The sequence derives from an adult with mismatch repair-deficient cancer. This chain connects TRBV6-4 to TRBJ2-2; TRBD2 might be the D (5 bases). The sequencing used PBMCs, collected before pembrolizumab treatment. The DNA of the CDR3 is TGTGCCAGCAGTAGACTATTTTCGAACACCGGGGAGCTGTTTTTT. It specifies CASSRLFSNTGELFF.